This T cell receptor beta chain was profiled in a study of blood T cell repertoires in COVID-19. Study summary: The origin of the acute and convalescent COVID-19 samples was the United States, Italy and Spain. T cells, B-cell-depleted T cells, or PBMCs supplied cDNA or gDNA.

Original processing methods: It was from reference gene primer amplification that nucleated cell counts were estimated. Assay: immunoSEQ multiplex PCR; the TCRdb copy retains only in-frame clones and omits some. That table supplies the V and J calls and clone size; D and trimming were determined from the DNA. This table has some 180,000 clones, more than 80% appearing once. There are 13 residues in the CDR3. The germline CDR1 and CDR2 sequences are MNHEY and SVGAGI. The V end was cut by 0 bases, the J end by 4 bases, with 7 bases between. This sequence joins TRBV6-5 and TRBJ2-7, with D tentatively TRBD1 (5 bases). The source material was peripheral blood. The source of this sequence is a human donor in a cohort sampled during active COVID-19. The CDR3 region has the DNA TGTGCCAGCAGTTACTCGAGGACATACGAGCAGTACTTC. This codes for CASSYSRTYEQYF.